This record concerns one T cell receptor beta chain sequence. The data stem from a study of blood T cell repertoires in COVID-19. Sequenced by immunoSEQ multiplex PCR; TCRdb stores in-frame clones only, minus some. The sample comprises some 300,000 clones, 86% of which are singletons, and 10% to 15% rests with the top ten. CDR1 SQVTM and CDR2 ANQGSEA come from the germline V gene. The V and J ends lost 2 bases and 1 base respectively, with 10 bases between them. The CDR3 length is 14 residues. This clonotype was sampled from a woman aged 65 to 85 with COVID-19, enrolled during active disease. The specimen sequenced was peripheral blood. V gene TRBV29-1 combines with J gene TRBJ2-3, with TRBD1 as a possible D gene (5 bases). The CDR3 region is CSVEYGAGTDTQYF. The DNA of the CDR3 is TGCAGCGTTGAATATGGGGCGGGCACAGATACGCAGTATTTT.